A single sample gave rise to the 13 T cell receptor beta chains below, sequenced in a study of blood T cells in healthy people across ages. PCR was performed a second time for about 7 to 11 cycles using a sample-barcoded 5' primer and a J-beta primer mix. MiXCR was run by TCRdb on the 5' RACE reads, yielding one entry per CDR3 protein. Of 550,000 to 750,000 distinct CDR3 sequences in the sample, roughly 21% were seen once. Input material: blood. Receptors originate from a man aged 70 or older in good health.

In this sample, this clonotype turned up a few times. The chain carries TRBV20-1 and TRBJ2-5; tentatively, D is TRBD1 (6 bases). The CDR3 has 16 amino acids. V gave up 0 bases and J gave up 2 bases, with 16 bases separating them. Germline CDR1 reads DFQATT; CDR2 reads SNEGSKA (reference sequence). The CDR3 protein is CSARDLAGAIQETQYF. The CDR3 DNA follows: TGCAGTGCTAGAGATTTGGCAGGGGCCATACAAGAGACCCAGTACTTC.

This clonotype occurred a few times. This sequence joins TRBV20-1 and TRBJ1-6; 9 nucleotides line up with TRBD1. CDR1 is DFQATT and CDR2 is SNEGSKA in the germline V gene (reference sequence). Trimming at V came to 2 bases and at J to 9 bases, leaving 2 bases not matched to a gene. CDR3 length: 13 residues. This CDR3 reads CSARTGGSSPLHF. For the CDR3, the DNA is TGCAGTGCTAGAACAGGGGGCAGTTCACCCCTCCACTTT.

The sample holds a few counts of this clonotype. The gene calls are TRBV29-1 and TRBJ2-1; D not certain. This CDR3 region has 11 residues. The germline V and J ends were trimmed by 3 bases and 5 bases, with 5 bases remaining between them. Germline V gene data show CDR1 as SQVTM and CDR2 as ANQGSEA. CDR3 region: CSVEPHNEQFF. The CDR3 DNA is TGCAGCGTTGAGCCGCACAATGAGCAGTTCTTC.

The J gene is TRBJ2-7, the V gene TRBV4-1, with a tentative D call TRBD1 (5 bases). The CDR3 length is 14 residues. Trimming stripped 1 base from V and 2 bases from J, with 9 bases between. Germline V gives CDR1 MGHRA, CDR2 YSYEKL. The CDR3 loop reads CASSQVAGPYEQYF. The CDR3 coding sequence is TGCGCCAGCAGCCAAGTGGCAGGGCCCTACGAGCAGTACTTC.

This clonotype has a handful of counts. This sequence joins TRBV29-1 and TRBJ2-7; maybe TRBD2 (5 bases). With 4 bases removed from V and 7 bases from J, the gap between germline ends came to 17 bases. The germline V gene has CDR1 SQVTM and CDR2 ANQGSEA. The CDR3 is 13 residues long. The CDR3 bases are TGCAGCGTTGTAGAGGGCCCTCTTCGAGAGCAGTACTTC. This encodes CSVVEGPLREQYF.

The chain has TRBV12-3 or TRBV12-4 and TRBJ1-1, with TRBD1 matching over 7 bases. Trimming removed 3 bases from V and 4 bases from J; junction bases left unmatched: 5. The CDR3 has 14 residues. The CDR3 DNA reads TGTGCCAGCAGTTTTGAGGGGGCGAGCACTGAAGCTTTCTTT. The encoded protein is CASSFEGASTEAFF.

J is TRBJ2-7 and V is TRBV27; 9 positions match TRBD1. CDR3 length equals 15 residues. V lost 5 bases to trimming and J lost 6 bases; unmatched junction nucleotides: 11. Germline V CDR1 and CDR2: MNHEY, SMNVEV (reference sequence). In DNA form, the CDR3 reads TGTGCCAGCAGTCAAACCGGGACAGGGATTAGCGAGCAGTACTTC. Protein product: CASSQTGTGISEQYF.

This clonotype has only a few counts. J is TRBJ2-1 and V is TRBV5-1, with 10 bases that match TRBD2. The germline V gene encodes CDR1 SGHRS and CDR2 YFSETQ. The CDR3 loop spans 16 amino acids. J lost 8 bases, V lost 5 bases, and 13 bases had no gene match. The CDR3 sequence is CASSPNSGRTSDEQFF. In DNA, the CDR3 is TGCGCCAGCAGTCCGAATAGCGGGAGGACGTCCGATGAGCAGTTCTTC.

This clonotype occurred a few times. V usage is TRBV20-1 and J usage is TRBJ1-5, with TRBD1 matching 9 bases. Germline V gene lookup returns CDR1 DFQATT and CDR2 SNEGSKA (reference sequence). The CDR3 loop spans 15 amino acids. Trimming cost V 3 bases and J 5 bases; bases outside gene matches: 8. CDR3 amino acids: CSASRGQGVHQPQHF. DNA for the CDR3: TGCAGTGCTAGTAGGGGACAGGGAGTACATCAGCCCCAGCATTTT.

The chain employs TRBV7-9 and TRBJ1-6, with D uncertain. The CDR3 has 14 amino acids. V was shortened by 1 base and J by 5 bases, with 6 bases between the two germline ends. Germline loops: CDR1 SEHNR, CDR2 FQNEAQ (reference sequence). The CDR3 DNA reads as TGTGCCAGCAGCTTAGGGCACGATAATTCACCCCTCCACTTT. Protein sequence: CASSLGHDNSPLHF.

The CDR3 DNA follows: TGTGCCAGCAGGGGAGGGGTTCAGCGGGAGACCCAGTACTTC. The encoded protein is CASRGGVQRETQYF. This chain uses TRBV12-3 or TRBV12-4 with TRBJ2-5, with 7 bases identical to TRBD2. J lost 5 bases, V lost 6 bases, and 9 bases had no gene match. This CDR3 is built from 14 residues.

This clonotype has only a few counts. The CDR3 DNA reads as TGTGCCAGCAGCTTACAGGTTCTCCAAGAGACCCAGTACTTC. As protein: CASSLQVLQETQYF. The V call is TRBV11-2, the J call TRBJ2-5; D unresolved. Germline V gene sequence: CDR1 SGHAT, CDR2 FQNNGV. The CDR3 is 14 residues long. Trimming stripped 2 bases from V and 1 base from J, with 8 bases between. The variable domain in full, with the rest retrieved from reference TRBV11-2 and TRBJ2-5, is EAGVAQSPRYKIIEKRQSVAFWCNPISGHATLYWYQQILGQGPKLLIQFQNNGVVDDSQLPKDRFSAERLKGVDSTLKIQPAKLEDSAVYLCASSLQVLQETQYFGPGTRLLVL.

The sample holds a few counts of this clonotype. The DNA of the CDR3 is TGCAGCGTCCGACACAGCTACGAGCAGTACTTC. Its translation: CSVRHSYEQYF. The chain joins TRBV29-1 to TRBJ2-7; no firm D call. Germline assignment: CDR1 SQVTM and CDR2 ANQGSEA. The V end lost 6 bases, the J end lost 3 bases, and 9 bases lay between the germline ends. CDR3 length equals 11 residues.